The sequence of this TCR beta chain was determined in a study of T cells in women clearing cervical HPV infection. Study as a whole: Cases were women with histologically confirmed HPV16-related CIN3 or worse, including a couple of invasive cancers. Study-wide points: CIN3+ cases had significantly higher TCR richness than controls; evenness did not differ.

In regard to this clone: The antigen is unknown. The CDR3 end falls 3 residues outside the read, so it is completed with the germline J gene.

Dot-blot hybridization genotyped cervical HPV amplified with MY09/MY11 PCR. The CDR3 loop spans 15 amino acids. The V gene's germline CDR1 is KGHSH and CDR2 LQKENI. Produced via immunoSEQ multiplex PCR; TCRdb's table is partial and in-frame only. There are about 28,000 clones in the sample, with 17% held by the top ten. The chain couples TRBV18 to TRBJ2-3; D might be TRBD1 (5 bases). The sequence derives from a woman aged 18 to 75 with a cervical HPV16 infection that either progressed to CIN3+ or cleared (not recorded which). Material: blood buffy coat. Incomplete CDR3 DNA: TGTGCCAGCTCACCAGAGACAGCTCTACAAGAGACG. Translation gives CASSPETALQET. The full CDR3 reads CASSPETALQETQYF.